Listed below are T cell receptor beta chains from one sample, sequenced in a study of T cell responses to AZD1222 COVID-19 vaccine. This table comes from immunoSEQ multiplex PCR, and its TCRdb copy is limited to in-frame clones, with some not included. In the table there are 200,000 or so clones, under 95% of which are singletons. Sequenced here: peripheral blood, sampled on day 0 of AZD1222 vaccination. The receptor source for this set is an adult in good health. Both conserved end residues are part of each CDR3. The D gene is left open where the match is weak.

J gene	V gene	D gene	CDR3 protein
TRBJ1-4	TRBV28	TRBD1	CASRRQGGGRKLFF
TRBJ1-3	TRBV11-2	.	CASSLDVGRTSGNTIYF
TRBJ2-2	TRBV5-4	.	CASSPEKAGNTGELFF
TRBJ1-4	TRBV28	.	CASSLQTTNEKLFF
TRBJ2-7	TRBV28	.	CASSYPGYEQYF
TRBJ2-1	TRBV7-3	.	CASSTGPINEQFF
TRBJ2-7	TRBV23-1	.	CASSLVRPLPPYEQYF
TRBJ1-2	TRBV29-1	TRBD1	CSVARDRGFYGYTF
TRBJ2-7	TRBV27	TRBD2	CASSSGLAGLGYEQYF
TRBJ1-2	TRBV6-1	.	CASSEPLRQSNYGYTF
TRBJ1-1	TRBV10-1	.	CASSETAGMNTEAFF
TRBJ1-1	TRBV6-5	.	CASSSNTEAFF
TRBJ1-1	TRBV28	.	CASSLDGMNTEAFF
TRBJ2-7	TRBV18	TRBD1	CASSPLGRTGLYEQYF
TRBJ2-1	TRBV6-5	TRBD1	CASSYSSGQGSNEQFF
TRBJ1-1	TRBV5-1	.	CASSFGWELNTEAFF
TRBJ1-2	TRBV7-9	.	CASSPLTPNYGYTF
TRBJ2-3	TRBV27	TRBD1	CASRSTGGGGADTQYF
TRBJ2-1	TRBV25-1	.	CASSRALSYNEQFF
TRBJ2-2	TRBV5-4	.	CAYKPLGTNTGELFF
TRBJ1-1	TRBV9	.	CASSLGRMNTEAFF
TRBJ1-5	TRBV2	.	CAPRGWVLSNQPQHF
TRBJ1-6	TRBV4-1	TRBD1	CASSQELLGTADNSPLHF